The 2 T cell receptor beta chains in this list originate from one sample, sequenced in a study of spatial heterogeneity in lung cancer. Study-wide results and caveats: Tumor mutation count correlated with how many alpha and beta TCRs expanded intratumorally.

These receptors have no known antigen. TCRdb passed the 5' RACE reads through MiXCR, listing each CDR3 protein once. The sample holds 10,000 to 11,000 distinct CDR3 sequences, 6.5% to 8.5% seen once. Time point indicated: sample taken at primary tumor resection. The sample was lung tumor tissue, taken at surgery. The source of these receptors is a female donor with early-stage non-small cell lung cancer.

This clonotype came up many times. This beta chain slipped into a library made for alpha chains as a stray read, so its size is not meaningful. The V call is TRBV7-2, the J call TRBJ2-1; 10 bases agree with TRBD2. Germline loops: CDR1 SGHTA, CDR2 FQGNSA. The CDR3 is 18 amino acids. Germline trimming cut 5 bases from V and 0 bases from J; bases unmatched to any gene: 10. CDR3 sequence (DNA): TGTGCCAGCAGCCCATGGAGGGCTAGCGGGGGCTCCTACAATGAGCAGTTCTTC. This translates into CASSPWRASGGSYNEQFF. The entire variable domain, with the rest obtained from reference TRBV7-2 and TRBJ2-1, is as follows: GAGVSQSPSNKVTEKGKDVELRCDPISGHTALYWYRQSLGQGLEFLIYFQGNSAPDKSGLPSDRFSAERTGGSVSTLTIQRTQQEDSAVYLCASSPWRASGGSYNEQFFGPGTRLTVL.

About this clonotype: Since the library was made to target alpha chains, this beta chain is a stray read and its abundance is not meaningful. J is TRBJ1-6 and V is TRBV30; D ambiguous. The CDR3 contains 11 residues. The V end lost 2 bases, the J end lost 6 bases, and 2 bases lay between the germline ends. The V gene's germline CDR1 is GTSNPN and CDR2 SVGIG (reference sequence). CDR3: CAWSSNSPLHF. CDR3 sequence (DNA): TGTGCCTGGAGTTCTAATTCACCCCTCCACTTT.